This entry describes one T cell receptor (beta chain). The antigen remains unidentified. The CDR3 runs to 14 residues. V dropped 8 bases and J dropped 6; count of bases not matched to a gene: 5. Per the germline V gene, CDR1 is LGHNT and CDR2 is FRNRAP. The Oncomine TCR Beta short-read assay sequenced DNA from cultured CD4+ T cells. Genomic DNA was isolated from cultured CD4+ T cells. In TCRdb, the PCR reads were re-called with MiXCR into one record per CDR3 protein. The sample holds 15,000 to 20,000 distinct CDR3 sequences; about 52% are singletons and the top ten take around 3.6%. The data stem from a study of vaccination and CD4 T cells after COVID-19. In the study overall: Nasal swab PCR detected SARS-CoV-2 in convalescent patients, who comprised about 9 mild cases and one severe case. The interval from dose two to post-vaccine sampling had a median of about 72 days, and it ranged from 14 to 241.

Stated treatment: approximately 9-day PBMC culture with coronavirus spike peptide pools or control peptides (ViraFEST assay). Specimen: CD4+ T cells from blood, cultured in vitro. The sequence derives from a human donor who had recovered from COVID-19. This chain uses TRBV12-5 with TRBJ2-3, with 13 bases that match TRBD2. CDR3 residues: CASLTSGGPDTQYF. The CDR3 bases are TGTGCTAGTCTGACTAGCGGGGGGCCGGATACGCAGTATTTT.